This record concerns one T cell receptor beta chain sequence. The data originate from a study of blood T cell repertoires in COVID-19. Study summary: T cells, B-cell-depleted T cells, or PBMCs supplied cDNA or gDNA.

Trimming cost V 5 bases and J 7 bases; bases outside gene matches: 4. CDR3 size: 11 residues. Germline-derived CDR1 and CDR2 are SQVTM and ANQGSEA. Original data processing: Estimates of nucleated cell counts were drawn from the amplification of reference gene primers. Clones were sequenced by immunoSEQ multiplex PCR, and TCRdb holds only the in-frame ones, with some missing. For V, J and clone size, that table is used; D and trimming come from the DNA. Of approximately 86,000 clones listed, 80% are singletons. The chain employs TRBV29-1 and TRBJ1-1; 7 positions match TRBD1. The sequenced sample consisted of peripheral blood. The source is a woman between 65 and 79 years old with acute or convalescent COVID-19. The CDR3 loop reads CSVSRGFEAFF. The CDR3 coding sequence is TGCAGCGTTTCCAGGGGGTTTGAAGCTTTCTTT.